The rows below give T cell receptor beta chains drawn from one sample of a study of T cell changes during pregnancy in multiple sclerosis. Assay used: immunoSEQ multiplex PCR; TCRdb lists only in-frame clones, some missing. The sample records roughly 60,000 clones, 96% being singletons. The specimen comprised CD8+ T cells from peripheral blood mononuclear cells, sampled after pregnancy. Source of these receptors: a female donor with multiple sclerosis, enrolled in a pregnancy study. Each CDR3 is given with its conserved first and last residue. Fields, in order: V gene, D gene, J gene, clone size, CDR3 DNA, CDR3 protein. D genes are given only for firm matches. Rows give clone size only sometimes, using once, few, many, or a class for an expanded clone.

TRBV5-1,TRBD1,TRBJ2-1,.,TGCGCCAGCAGCTTGATACAGGGGCAGGATGAGCAGTTCTTC,CASSLIQGQDEQFF
TRBV9,TRBD1,TRBJ2-3,.,TGTGCCAGCAGCGATGACGCCGGGACAGGGATAGATACGCAGTATTTT,CASSDDAGTGIDTQYF
TRBV10-3,.,TRBJ2-1,.,TGTGCCATCAGTGAGGTTGGCGGATCCTACAATGAGCAGTTCTTC,CAISEVGGSYNEQFF
TRBV6-1,.,TRBJ1-2,.,TGTGCCACCTACCCGGGACTGAACTATGGCTACACCTTC,CATYPGLNYGYTF
TRBV7-3,.,TRBJ2-1,.,TGTGCCAGCAGCACAGGGTTGAGCTACAATGAGCAGTTCTTC,CASSTGLSYNEQFF
TRBV19,TRBD2,TRBJ2-1,.,TGTGCCAGTAGCGCAGCGGGAGTATTTTACAATGAGCAGTTCTTC,CASSAAGVFYNEQFF
TRBV4-2,.,TRBJ1-1,.,TGTGCCAGCAGCCAAGATCCAGGGAACACTGAAGCTTTCTTT,CASSQDPGNTEAFF
TRBV6-4,TRBD1,TRBJ1-1,.,TGTGCCACACGCCCGGGACAGGGCATCACTGAAGCTTTCTTT,CATRPGQGITEAFF
TRBV5-5,TRBD2,TRBJ2-7,.,TGTGCCAGCAGCCAACGGACTAGCGGGTACGAGCAGTACTTC,CASSQRTSGYEQYF
TRBV25-1,TRBD1,TRBJ1-4,.,TGTGCCAGCAGTATCATCGACAGGGGGCGCGCAACTAATGAAAAACTGTTTTTT,CASSIIDRGRATNEKLFF
TRBV7-2,.,TRBJ2-7,.,TGTGCCAGCAGCTTAGCGGGAGCCACGACCTACGAGCAGTACTTC,CASSLAGATTYEQYF
TRBV2,.,TRBJ1-1,.,TGTGCCAGCAGTATTACGGACGACGGGGAACGGACTGAAGCTTTCTTT,CASSITDDGERTEAFF
TRBV5-1,.,TRBJ2-7,.,TGCGCCAGCAGCTTGGTAGCGGACGAGCAGTACTTC,CASSLVADEQYF
TRBV5-6,.,TRBJ2-1,.,TGTGCCAGCAGCTCTACAGGGTTTGAGCAGTTCTTC,CASSSTGFEQFF
TRBV28,.,TRBJ2-3,.,TGTGCCAGCAGTCCACACCGAGGAGATACGCAGTATTTT,CASSPHRGDTQYF
TRBV6-5,TRBD1,TRBJ2-3,.,TGTGCCAGCAGTTCGGGACAGAGCACAGATACGCAGTATTTT,CASSSGQSTDTQYF
TRBV28,TRBD2,TRBJ2-7,once,TGTGCCAGCAGACGCGGGAGTGGGGGCTACGAGCAGTACTTC,CASRRGSGGYEQYF
TRBV5-1,.,TRBJ2-5,.,TGCGCCAGCAGCTCAAGACTGGAATCAGAGACCCAGTACTTC,CASSSRLESETQYF
TRBV15,.,TRBJ2-3,once,TGTGCCACCAGCAGAGGTCGACTAGACACAGATACGCAGTATTTT,CATSRGRLDTDTQYF
TRBV28,TRBD1,TRBJ1-3,.,TGTGCCAGCAGTTCCCTCCGGGACAGGGGGCTAGCAGGAAACACCATATATTTT,CASSSLRDRGLAGNTIYF
TRBV9,TRBD1,TRBJ1-4,.,TGTGCCAGCAGCTTTGGGGGAGGGACAGGGCGTGAAAAACTGTTTTTT,CASSFGGGTGREKLFF
TRBV5-1,.,TRBJ2-3,.,TGCGCCAGCAGCTCAAACAATCACGGGACAGATACGCAGTATTTT,CASSSNNHGTDTQYF
TRBV16,.,TRBJ2-1,.,TGTGCCAGCAGCTTATCTAGTGGAAGTGAGCAGTTCTTC,CASSLSSGSEQFF
TRBV27,.,TRBJ2-5,.,TGTGCCAGCGGCTTGTCGGGCAGGGCCCAGTACTTC,CASGLSGRAQYF
TRBV27,.,TRBJ2-5,.,TGTGCCAGCTCAACTAGTAGGGACCAAGAGACCCAGTACTTC,CASSTSRDQETQYF